This T cell receptor (beta chain) was profiled in a study of CDR3 diversity in severe acne. TCRdb independently ran MiXCR on the PCR reads; one entry per CDR3 protein. The sample carries about 98,000 distinct CDR3 sequences, under 60% recorded once. J gave up 5 bases and V 6 bases, and 19 bases lay outside the gene matches. Looked up from germline, CDR1 is MNHEY and CDR2 is SVGAGI. The CDR3 extends over 17 amino acids. The chain links TRBV6-5 to TRBJ2-7, with 7 bases fitting TRBD2. The source material was blood. This clonotype originated in a male donor with acne. This CDR3 is CASRSSVPLAGVHEQYF. In DNA, the CDR3 is TGTGCCAGCAGGTCCTCGGTCCCTCTGGCGGGAGTCCACGAGCAGTACTTC.